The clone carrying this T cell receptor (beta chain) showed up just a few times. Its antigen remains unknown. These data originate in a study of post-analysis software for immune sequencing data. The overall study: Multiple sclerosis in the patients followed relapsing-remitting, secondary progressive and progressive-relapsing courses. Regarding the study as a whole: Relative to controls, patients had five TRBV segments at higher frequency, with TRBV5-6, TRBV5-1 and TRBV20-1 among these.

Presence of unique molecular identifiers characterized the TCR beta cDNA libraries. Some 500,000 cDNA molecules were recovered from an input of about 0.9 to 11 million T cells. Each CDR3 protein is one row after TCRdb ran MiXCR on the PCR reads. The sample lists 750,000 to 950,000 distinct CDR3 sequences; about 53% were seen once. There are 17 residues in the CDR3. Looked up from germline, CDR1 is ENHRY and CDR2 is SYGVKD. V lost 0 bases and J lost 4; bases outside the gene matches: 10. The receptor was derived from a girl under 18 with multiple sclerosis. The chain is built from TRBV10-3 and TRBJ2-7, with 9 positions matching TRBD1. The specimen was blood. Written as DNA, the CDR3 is TGTGCCATCAGTGAGTCTTTTCGACAGGGGGAAGGTTACGAGCAGTACTTC. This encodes CAISESFRQGEGYEQYF.